Included here is one T cell receptor (beta chain) sequence, with context. The sample comes from a study of cytomegalovirus exposure and HLA in healthy donors. Study details: Around 180 million T cells yielded roughly 120 million unique TCR beta sequences in earlier analysis.

The PCR employed 60 Vbeta primers together with 13 Jbeta primers. Sequencing used immunoSEQ multiplex PCR; TCRdb keeps in-frame clones, though not all of them. The table shows under 200,000 clones, with 62% occurring only once. This clonotype was obtained from a man aged 35-49 years in good health and CMV-seronegative. Sequences were obtained from PBMCs.

This CDR3 is CASSIIGGGGGDQPQHF. For the CDR3, the DNA is TGTGCCAGTAGTATAATCGGTGGGGGCGGGGGGGATCAGCCCCAGCATTTT. V and J are TRBV19 and TRBJ1-5, with a possible D match to TRBD1 (6 bases). The V gene's germline CDR1 is LNHDA and CDR2 SQIVND (reference sequence). There are 17 residues in the CDR3. V lost 2 bases, J lost 5 bases, and 19 bases lay in between.